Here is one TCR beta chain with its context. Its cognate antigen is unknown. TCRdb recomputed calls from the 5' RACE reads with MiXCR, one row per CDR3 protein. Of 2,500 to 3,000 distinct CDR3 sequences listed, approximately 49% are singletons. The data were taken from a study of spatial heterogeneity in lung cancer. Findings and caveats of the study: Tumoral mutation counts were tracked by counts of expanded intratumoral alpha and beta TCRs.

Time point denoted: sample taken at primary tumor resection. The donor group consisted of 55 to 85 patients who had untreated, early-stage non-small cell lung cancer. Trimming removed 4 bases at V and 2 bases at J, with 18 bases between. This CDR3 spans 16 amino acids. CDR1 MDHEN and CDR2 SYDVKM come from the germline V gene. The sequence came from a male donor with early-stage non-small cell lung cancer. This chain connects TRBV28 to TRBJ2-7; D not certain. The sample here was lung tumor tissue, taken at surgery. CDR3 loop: CASSSKWTLDPYEQYF. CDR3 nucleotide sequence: TGTGCCAGCAGTTCAAAGTGGACCTTGGATCCCTACGAGCAGTACTTC.